The 19 T cell receptor beta chains given below trace back to one sample, sequenced in a study of Graves' ophthalmopathy and Graves' hyperthyroidism. Investigators amplified TCR beta CDR3 regions from RNA transcripts. HTBI-primed first-round RT-PCR preceded second-round multiplex PCR. TCRdb reprocessed the multiplex PCR reads with MiXCR, giving one entry per CDR3 protein. The table lists more than 1,000,000 distinct CDR3 sequences, 35% to 40% of them singletons. What was sequenced was peripheral blood or thyroid tissue (not recorded which). These receptors were collected from an adult man with Graves' hyperthyroidism.

This clonotype was seen many times. The chain has TRBV10-3 and TRBJ2-7; maybe TRBD2 (6 bases). In germline, CDR1 is ENHRY, CDR2 SYGVKD. The CDR3 totals 12 residues. Trimming removed 8 bases from V and 3 bases from J, with 11 bases in between. The CDR3 sequence is CAIAATSYEQYF. Here the CDR3 DNA reads TGTGCCATCGCCGCGACTAGCTACGAGCAGTACTTC.

This clonotype was counted ten times or more. The chain is built from TRBV2 and TRBJ2-7; TRBD1 might be the D (6 bases). This CDR3 has 13 residues. Trimming took 7 bases from V and 3 from J, leaving 13 bases between them. CDR1 and CDR2 from the germline V gene are SNHLY and FYNNEI. CDR3 sequence (DNA): TGTGCCAGCAACTCAGGGGCTGGCTACGAGCAGTACTTC. As protein: CASNSGAGYEQYF.

As to this clonotype: The conserved phenylalanine or tryptophan is not found at the CDR3 terminus, so this likely reflects a read error. The rearrangement uses TRBV10-2 and TRBJ1-2; D call uncertain. CDR3 length: 15 residues. Germline loops: CDR1 WSHSY, CDR2 SAAADI. CDR3 coding DNA: TGTGCCAGCAGTGAACCACCGGCACGCAACTATGGCTACACCTCC. Amino acid sequence: CASSEPPARNYGYTS.

This clonotype was recorded many times. The chain employs TRBV5-1 and TRBJ1-6; D remains unclear. The V and J ends lost 2 bases and 14 bases respectively, with 11 bases between them. From germline, CDR1 is SGHRS and CDR2 YFSETQ. There are 12 residues in the CDR3. The CDR3 here is CASSFDRSALHF. CDR3 coding DNA: TGCGCCAGCAGCTTTGACCGTTCGGCCCTCCACTTT.

On this clonotype itself: An end of the junction does not agree with germline; a read error may underlie this. This rearrangement joins TRBV3-1 to TRBJ2-7; D might be TRBD1 or TRBD2, each matching 6 bases. The CDR3 consists of 14 residues. Germline V gene data show CDR1 as LGHDT and CDR2 as YNNKEL (reference sequence). The CDR3 DNA reads TGTGCCAACAGCCTAAACGGGCGGGACAACGAGCAGTACTTC. Translation: CANSLNGRDNEQYF.

This clonotype is a singleton in its sample. This sequence joins TRBV18 and TRBJ1-1; a possible D gene is TRBD1 (6 bases). Per the germline V gene, CDR1 is KGHSH and CDR2 is LQKENI. The ends were cut back, 2 bases at V and 1 base at J, with 11 bases in the middle. The CDR3 is 15 amino acids. In DNA, the CDR3 is TGTGCCAGCTCACCAGGCGGGGGCTCGAACACTGAAGCTTTCTTT. It specifies CASSPGGGSNTEAFF.

The chain couples TRBV9 to TRBJ2-2, with unresolved D. This CDR3 has 15 residues. Germline V gene sequence: CDR1 SGDLS, CDR2 YYNGEE. V lost 4 bases, J lost 1 base, and 11 bases lay in between. The CDR3 protein is CASSTQDRNTGELFF. The CDR3 region has the DNA TGTGCCAGCAGCACTCAGGACCGGAACACCGGGGAGCTGTTTTTT.

About this clonotype itself: The junction differs from germline at one of its ends, possibly a read error. The rearrangement uses TRBV7-9 and TRBJ2-7, with 7 nucleotides matching TRBD1. Per the germline V gene, CDR1 is SEHNR and CDR2 is FQNEAQ (reference sequence). The CDR3 runs 13 residues. The CDR3 DNA reads TGTGCTAGCAGCTTCAAGAGGGGGCAAGAGCAGTACTTC. It encodes CASSFKRGQEQYF.

V usage is TRBV4-3 and J usage is TRBJ1-5; D uncertain. V lost 4 bases to trimming and J lost 4 bases, with 11 bases between them. CDR1 LGHNA and CDR2 YSLEER come from the germline V gene. CDR3 size: 14 residues. The CDR3 loop is CASSPGLTNQPQHF. The CDR3 region has the DNA TGCGCCAGCAGCCCAGGACTTACTAATCAGCCCCAGCATTTT.

The sample holds many counts of this clonotype. The DNA for the CDR3 is TGTGCCACCAGCAGAGATCAGTCCGCCCTCCCCAATCAGCCCCAGCATTTT. Translating it yields CATSRDQSALPNQPQHF. The chain couples TRBV15 to TRBJ1-5; the D is unclear. The CDR3 runs 17 residues. Germline V lookup: CDR1 LNHNV, CDR2 YYDKDF (reference sequence). Trimming stripped 0 bases from V and 3 bases from J, with 15 bases between.

The gene calls are TRBV5-6 and TRBJ2-5; the match to TRBD1 covers 9 bases. The germline CDR1 and CDR2 sequences are SGHDT and YYEEEE. V dropped 2 bases and J dropped 2; count of bases not matched to a gene: 4. The CDR3 contains 15 residues. The CDR3, as DNA: TGTGCCAGCAGCTTCGGGGACAGGGCACAAGAGACCCAGTACTTC. It yields the protein CASSFGDRAQETQYF.

V usage is TRBV9 and J usage is TRBJ2-5, with TRBD2 matching over 9 bases. The CDR3 has 16 residues. In germline, CDR1 is SGDLS, CDR2 YYNGEE. The ends lost 5 bases at V and 5 bases at J; junction bases unmatched: 13. The CDR3 coding sequence is TGTGCCAGCAGTCTCCCCCCCAGGCTAGCGGGGGAGACCCAGTACTTC. Translated: CASSLPPRLAGETQYF. The full variable domain, rest sourced from reference TRBV9 and TRBJ2-5, is DSGVTQTPKHLITATGQRVTLRCSPRSGDLSVYWYQQSLDQGLQFLIQYYNGEERAKGNILERFSAQQFPDLHSELNLSSLELGDSALYFCASSLPPRLAGETQYFGPGTRLLVL.

The V call is TRBV20-1, the J call TRBJ1-6; D gene unclear. Looked up from germline, CDR1 is DFQATT and CDR2 is SNEGSKA (reference sequence). The CDR3 loop spans 12 amino acids. CDR3 sequence (DNA): TGCCAGGACGGAGATTATAATTCACCCCTCCACTTT. It specifies CQDGDYNSPLHF.

This chain connects TRBV10-3 to TRBJ2-7; D assignment may be TRBD1 or TRBD2 (5 bases each). Germline values: CDR1 ENHRY, CDR2 SYGVKD. Trimming removed 1 base from V and 6 bases from J, with 7 bases in between. The CDR3 sequence is 12 residues long. DNA for the CDR3: TGTGCCATCAGTGAGTGGGGGAGCGAGCAGTACTTC. It translates to CAISEWGSEQYF.

In this sample, this clonotype turned up many times. V is TRBV13 and J is TRBJ2-7; 7 positions agree with TRBD1. This CDR3 has 13 residues. CDR1 is PRHDT, CDR2 FYEKMQ, per germline (reference sequence). V shed 5 bases and J 3 bases; nucleotides not matched to a gene: 4. The CDR3 DNA follows: TGTGCCAGCAGCCCGGACAGGAACTACGAGCAGTACTTC. It encodes CASSPDRNYEQYF.

This chain joins TRBV7-9 and TRBJ1-3, with D possibly matching TRBD1 (6 bases). Germline V gene lookup returns CDR1 SEHNR and CDR2 FQNEAQ (reference sequence). V shed 4 bases and J shed 1 base, with 11 bases lying between them. The CDR3 sequence is 15 residues long. CDR3 loop: CASSSDRTSGNTIYF. CDR3 nucleotide sequence: TGTGCCAGCAGCTCCGACAGGACTTCTGGAAACACCATATATTTT. The full variable domain, in which reference TRBV7-9 and TRBJ1-3 provide the parts outside the CDR3, is DTGVSQNPRHKITKRGQNVTFRCDPISEHNRLYWYRQTLGQGPEFLTYFQNEAQLEKSRLLSDRFSAERPKGSFSTLEIQRTEQGDSAMYLCASSSDRTSGNTIYFGEGSWLTVV.

This clonotype was picked up many times. The chain links TRBV20-1 to TRBJ1-5, with D possibly matching TRBD1 (6 bases). Germline loops: CDR1 DFQATT, CDR2 SNEGSKA (reference sequence). With 4 bases removed from V and 5 bases from J, the gap between germline ends came to 9 bases. The CDR3 has 12 amino acids. CDR3 sequence: CSATGADQPQHF. The CDR3 DNA sequence: TGCAGTGCTACGGGGGCGGATCAGCCCCAGCATTTT.

The sample holds a few counts of this clonotype. This rearrangement joins TRBV27 to TRBJ2-6; D is unresolved. The germline V gene encodes CDR1 MNHEY and CDR2 SMNVEV (reference sequence). The ends were cut back, 0 bases at V and 2 bases at J, with 11 bases in the middle. The CDR3 spans 17 residues. This CDR3 is CASSLSSAAAGANVLTF. In DNA form, the CDR3 reads TGTGCCAGCAGTTTATCGTCAGCAGCAGCTGGGGCCAACGTCCTGACTTTC. Full variable domain (missing parts from reference TRBV27 and TRBJ2-6): EAQVTQNPRYLITVTGKKLTVTCSQNMNHEYMSWYRQDPGLGLRQIYYSMNVEVTDKGDVPEGYKVSRKEKRNFPLILESPSPNQTSLYFCASSLSSAAAGANVLTFGAGSRLTVL.

A few counts support this clonotype. This chain uses TRBV9 with TRBJ2-5; D is undetermined. The CDR3 length is 14 residues. Trimming left V 2 bases short and J 5 bases short, with 13 bases between. The germline CDR1 and CDR2 sequences are SGDLS and YYNGEE. As DNA, the CDR3 is TGTGCCAGCAGCGTTGGTGGGGTTGAGGAGACCCAGTACTTC. This encodes CASSVGGVEETQYF. Looking up the rest from reference TRBV9 and TRBJ2-5 gives the full variable domain: DSGVTQTPKHLITATGQRVTLRCSPRSGDLSVYWYQQSLDQGLQFLIQYYNGEERAKGNILERFSAQQFPDLHSELNLSSLELGDSALYFCASSVGGVEETQYFGPGTRLLVL.